These 23 T cell receptor beta chains share one sample of origin, sequenced in a study of blood T cell repertoires in COVID-19. Profiling relied on immunoSEQ multiplex PCR, and the TCRdb table lists in-frame clones only, not all of them. The sample lists about 250,000 clones, around nine tenths seen once, with around 0.84% in the top ten. Sequencing was carried out using peripheral blood. The receptors were sampled from a man aged 30-40 years with acute or convalescent COVID-19.

This chain joins TRBV13 and TRBJ1-4; D is uncertain. The germline V gene has CDR1 PRHDT and CDR2 FYEKMQ (reference sequence). This CDR3 is 15 amino acids long. The V and J ends lost 5 bases and 5 bases respectively, with 15 bases between them. The CDR3 DNA follows: TGTGCCAGCAGCGAGGGAGGGCAGGTGAATGAAAAACTGTTTTTT. It codes for CASSEGGQVNEKLFF.

This chain connects TRBV6-5 to TRBJ2-7, with D possibly being TRBD1 (5 bases). Germline values: CDR1 MNHEY, CDR2 SVGAGI. V was cut by 6 bases and J by 2 bases, with 17 bases left in between. The CDR3 is 15 amino acids. DNA of the CDR3: TGTGCCAGCAGGAAGTCCAGGGTAGAGGCCTACGAGCAGTACTTC. Residues: CASRKSRVEAYEQYF.

The chain carries TRBV19 and TRBJ1-1, with D possibly TRBD1 on 6 matching bases. The CDR3 sequence is 16 residues long. The V gene lost 5 bases and the J gene lost 1 base, with 17 bases spanning the gap. Per germline, CDR1 LNHDA and CDR2 SQIVND (reference sequence). This CDR3 reads CASSRIQGPSNTEAFF. CDR3 DNA: TGTGCCAGTAGTCGGATACAGGGTCCGTCGAACACTGAAGCTTTCTTT.

This chain uses TRBV5-1 with TRBJ1-2; D is unclear. CDR3 size: 13 residues. Looked up from germline, CDR1 is SGHRS and CDR2 is YFSETQ. Trimming pared 4 bases from V and 7 bases from J, leaving 14 bases between. The DNA for the CDR3 is TGCGCCAGCAGCCGATCCCCGGGAGGTGGCTACACCTTC. This translates into CASSRSPGGGYTF.

The chain carries TRBV20-1 and TRBJ1-2, with D unclear. This CDR3 is 11 amino acids long. V lost 0 bases to trimming and J lost 5 bases, with 4 bases between them. Germline V CDR1 and CDR2: DFQATT, SNEGSKA (reference sequence). This CDR3 reads CSARESYGYTF. The DNA for the CDR3 is TGCAGTGCTAGAGAGTCATATGGCTACACCTTC.

The chain links TRBV5-1 to TRBJ1-2; no clear D. Looked up from germline, CDR1 is SGHRS and CDR2 is YFSETQ. The CDR3 covers 14 residues. With 0 bases removed from V and 6 bases from J, the gap between germline ends came to 12 bases. CDR3 region: CASSLEAFSHGYTF. CDR3 coding DNA: TGCGCCAGCAGCTTGGAAGCCTTCTCGCATGGCTACACCTTC.

The rearrangement joins TRBV28 to TRBJ2-1; maybe TRBD2 (5 bases). Germline CDR1 MDHEN, CDR2 SYDVKM. The V and J ends lost 2 bases and 9 bases respectively, with 14 bases between them. The CDR3 is made up of 14 amino acids. In DNA, the CDR3 is TGTGCCAGCAGTTTAGCGGCAGAAAGCGGTGAGCAGTTCTTC. It encodes CASSLAAESGEQFF.

V is TRBV4-1 and J is TRBJ2-7, with TRBD2 as a possible D gene (6 bases). In germline, CDR1 is MGHRA, CDR2 YSYEKL. The CDR3 is 14 amino acids. Trimming removed 5 bases from V and 3 bases from J, with 14 bases in between. This CDR3 reads CASSARDSFYEQYF. The DNA for the CDR3 is TGCGCCAGCAGCGCCCGGGACTCCTTCTACGAGCAGTACTTC.

The count of this clone is one. This sequence joins TRBV12-3 or TRBV12-4 and TRBJ1-2; TRBD1 matches at 8 bases. This CDR3 contains 12 residues. Trimming removed 6 bases from V and 3 bases from J; junction bases left unmatched: 0. CDR3 nucleotide sequence: TGTGCCAGCAGGGGACAGGACTATGGCTACACCTTC. The encoded protein is CASRGQDYGYTF.

The chain is built from TRBV6-5 and TRBJ2-7; TRBD1 matches at 7 bases. This CDR3 spans 15 amino acids. Trimming took 2 bases from V and 5 from J; bases not matched to a gene: 9. The germline CDR1 and CDR2 sequences are MNHEY and SVGAGI. The CDR3 here is CASSYTGEKENEQYF. CDR3 DNA: TGTGCCAGCAGTTACACAGGGGAAAAAGAAAACGAGCAGTACTTC.

This rearrangement joins TRBV2 to TRBJ1-2; D unclear. V shed 1 base and J shed 6 bases, with 6 bases lying between them. The V gene's germline CDR1 is SNHLY and CDR2 FYNNEI. The CDR3 is made up of 12 amino acids. Written as DNA, the CDR3 is TGTGCCAGCAGTGAAGGGGGAGATGGCTACACCTTC. Amino acids: CASSEGGDGYTF.

The chain couples TRBV3-1 (or the pseudogene TRBV3-2) to TRBJ2-5, with TRBD1 matching over 7 bases. Looked up from germline, CDR1 is LGHDT and CDR2 is YNNKEL (reference sequence). Trimming removed 4 bases from V and 5 bases from J; junction bases left unmatched: 4. The CDR3 sequence is 13 residues long. The CDR3 DNA is TGTGCCAGCAGCCGGACCAGGGGGGAGACCCAGTACTTC. Encoded protein: CASSRTRGETQYF.

This chain joins TRBV21-1 and TRBJ1-4; no check of the table's D call, TRBD1, against the DNA was made. TRBV21-1 is termed a pseudogene. This CDR3 is built from 16 residues. CDR3 in amino acids: CASSGAVDETNEKLFF. The CDR3 DNA follows: TGTGCCAGCAGTGGGGCGGTAGACGAAACTAATGAAAAACTGTTTTTT.

V and J are TRBV2 and TRBJ2-5; D remains ambiguous. Looked up from germline, CDR1 is SNHLY and CDR2 is FYNNEI. V lost 5 bases to trimming and J lost 2 bases, with 12 bases between them. The CDR3 totals 14 residues. The CDR3 DNA follows: TGTGCCAGCAGTTTAGAGTGGAGACAAGAGACCCAGTACTTC. This translates into CASSLEWRQETQYF.

The CDR3 DNA sequence: TGTGCCAGCAGCATGGGACAGGTGATGAACACTGAAGCTTTCTTT. It is translated as CASSMGQVMNTEAFF. The chain recombines TRBV5-4 with TRBJ1-1; 8 bases are shared with TRBD1. J gave up 0 bases and V 4 bases, and 5 bases lay outside the gene matches. CDR1 is SGHNT, CDR2 YYREEE, per germline (reference sequence). The CDR3 covers 15 residues.

J is TRBJ1-1 and V is TRBV7-9; D remains ambiguous. Germline assignment: CDR1 SEHNR and CDR2 FQNEAQ (reference sequence). V shed 4 bases and J shed 1 base, with 16 bases lying between them. The CDR3 is 16 amino acids. CDR3: CASSSRPNQENTEAFF. As DNA, the CDR3 is TGTGCCAGCAGCTCGCGACCAAACCAGGAGAACACTGAAGCTTTCTTT.

The gene calls are TRBV2 and TRBJ1-4; 7 nucleotides match TRBD1. Germline CDR1 reads SNHLY; CDR2 reads FYNNEI. The junction had 3 bases not matched to a gene; V was cut back by 4 bases and J by 7 bases. This CDR3 comprises 13 residues. The CDR3 loop is CASSGTGVEKLFF. The CDR3 nucleotides are TGTGCCAGCAGTGGGACAGGAGTTGAAAAACTGTTTTTT.

The J gene is TRBJ1-5, the V gene TRBV19, with 7 bases aligning to TRBD1. Germline V lookup: CDR1 LNHDA, CDR2 SQIVND (reference sequence). This CDR3 spans 14 amino acids. The J segment lost 2 bases and the V segment lost 4 bases, leaving 2 bases of the junction unmatched. This CDR3 reads CASSRDRGNQPQHF. CDR3 sequence (DNA): TGTGCCAGTAGTAGGGACAGAGGCAATCAGCCCCAGCATTTT.

The chain has TRBV6-4 and TRBJ1-2, with 10 bases aligning to TRBD1. Looked up from germline, CDR1 is MRHNA and CDR2 is SNTAGT. Unmatched junction bases numbered 5, after V lost 11 bases and J lost 5 bases. CDR3 size: 12 residues. CDR3 nucleotides: TGTGCCTACCGGGACAGGGGTTATGGCTACACCTTC. Amino acids: CAYRDRGYGYTF.

Only one count was recorded for this clone. The DNA for the CDR3 is TGTGCCAGTAGTATAGAGTTATCCTACAATGAGCAGTTCTTC. It translates to CASSIELSYNEQFF. This chain uses TRBV19 with TRBJ2-1; D uncertain. Deletions cut 0 bases from V and 1 base from J, with 4 bases between. Germline CDR1 LNHDA, CDR2 SQIVND (reference sequence). The CDR3 is 14 amino acids.

The chain has TRBV5-8 and TRBJ1-4; possibly TRBD1 for D (5 bases). The V and J ends lost 0 bases and 5 bases respectively, with 11 bases between them. Germline V gene lookup returns CDR1 SGHTS and CDR2 YDEGEE. The length of the CDR3 is 15 residues. The CDR3 DNA follows: TGTGCCAGCAGCTTGGGACAGTTTATGAATGAAAAACTGTTTTTT. Translation gives CASSLGQFMNEKLFF.

The chain joins TRBV13 to TRBJ2-7, with TRBD1 as a possible D gene (5 bases). The germline V and J ends were trimmed by 4 bases and 3 bases, with 13 bases remaining between them. The germline V gene encodes CDR1 PRHDT and CDR2 FYEKMQ (reference sequence). The CDR3 covers 14 residues. The CDR3 nucleotides read TGTGCCAGCAGCTCAGGGCAGGGTTTCTACGAGCAGTACTTC. Its protein product is CASSSGQGFYEQYF.

The rearrangement uses TRBV9 and TRBJ2-2; D perhaps matches TRBD1 (6 bases). Deletions cut 1 base from V and 2 bases from J, with 9 bases between. Per the germline V gene, CDR1 is SGDLS and CDR2 is YYNGEE. This CDR3 contains 15 residues. The chain's CDR3 is CASSVQGSNTGELFF. The DNA for the CDR3 is TGTGCCAGCAGCGTACAGGGGTCAAACACCGGGGAGCTGTTTTTT.